Presented here are 12 T cell receptor beta chains from one specimen sequenced in a study of beta chain features in type 1 diabetes. Sequencing targeted expressed TCRB transcripts, as all isolated RNA had been reverse transcribed. Produced via immunoSEQ multiplex PCR; TCRdb's table is partial and in-frame only. The table includes hundreds of thousands of clones, roughly 13% detected once. These receptors' antigens are unknown. Study-wide results and limits: Within each of all four CD4+ subsets, Type 1 diabetes patients had TCRB CDR3s that were moderately but significantly shorter.

Sequenced sample: naive CD4+ T cells from blood. All receptors come from a man in his late teens or twenties with type 1 diabetes.

This clone has more than one count but fewer than ten. This chain joins TRBV6-5 and TRBJ1-5; D uncertain. CDR3 length: 13 amino acids. V was clipped by 7 bases and J by 4 bases, with 11 bases between them. Germline V gene data show CDR1 as MNHEY and CDR2 as SVGAGI. The DNA for the CDR3 is TGTGCCAGCACCCGGGATCGGAATCAGCCCCAGCATTTT. Encoded protein: CASTRDRNQPQHF.

Of note for this clone: The sample carries other DNA sequences with the same CDR3. This chain joins TRBV29-1 and TRBJ1-1; D not certain. CDR1 SQVTM and CDR2 ANQGSEA come from the germline V gene. This CDR3 is built from 11 residues. V lost 4 bases, J lost 11 bases, and 14 bases lay in between. DNA of the CDR3: TGCAGCGTTGGTGGAGGTTTTATCGCTTTCTTT. Translation: CSVGGGFIAFF.

This clone came up a few times. The rearrangement links TRBV9 to TRBJ2-7; D may be TRBD2 (6 bases). Looked up from germline, CDR1 is SGDLS and CDR2 is YYNGEE. The CDR3 length is 15 residues. Trimming left V 0 bases short and J 0 bases short, with 10 bases between. The CDR3 DNA follows: TGTGCCAGCAGCGTAGGGGGGGTCCTCTCCTACGAGCAGTACTTC. Protein sequence: CASSVGGVLSYEQYF.

This clone was seen a handful of times. The chain couples TRBV5-4 to TRBJ1-2; 9 positions match TRBD1. The CDR3 is made up of 14 amino acids. Germline-derived CDR1 and CDR2 are SGHNT and YYREEE (reference sequence). V was clipped by 3 bases and J by 8 bases; unmatched bases: 8. The CDR3 DNA reads as TGTGCCAGCAGCTCCGACAGGGGGATTATGGGCTACACCTTC. It specifies CASSSDRGIMGYTF.

The chain uses TRBV11-1 and TRBJ2-2, with 12 bases matching TRBD2. The V and J ends lost 5 bases and 2 bases, in that order; junction bases with no gene match: 6. The length of the CDR3 is 17 residues. The germline V gene has CDR1 SGHAT and CDR2 FQDESV (reference sequence). In nucleotides, the CDR3 is TGTGCCAGCAGCATCCTACTAGCGGGAGGAAACACCGGGGAGCTGTTTTTT. Its translation: CASSILLAGGNTGELFF.

The chain recombines TRBV2 with TRBJ2-7, with a weak D call TRBD1 (6 bases). Per germline, CDR1 SNHLY and CDR2 FYNNEI. V lost 5 bases and J lost 3, with 14 bases in between. This CDR3 has 14 amino acids. The CDR3: CASSRTELVYEQYF. The CDR3 DNA reads as TGTGCCAGCAGTAGGACAGAGTTAGTCTACGAGCAGTACTTC.

This clone was counted between two and nine times. The chain has TRBV5-6 and TRBJ1-2, with 10 bases identical to TRBD1. Germline V gene data show CDR1 as SGHDT and CDR2 as YYEEEE. The CDR3 consists of 15 residues. J gave up 2 bases and V 3 bases, and 4 bases lay outside the gene matches. As DNA, the CDR3 is TGTGCCAGCAGCTCCCGGGACAGGGGAAACTATGGCTACACCTTC. It translates to CASSSRDRGNYGYTF.

The chain carries TRBV28 and TRBJ2-1; 9 bases map to TRBD2. Per the germline V gene, CDR1 is MDHEN and CDR2 is SYDVKM. V gave up 2 bases and J gave up 10 bases; unmatched junction bases: 6. The CDR3 runs to 14 residues. The CDR3 region has the DNA TGTGCCAGCAGTTTAGAGCTAGCGGGGATCGAGCAGTTCTTC. Translated: CASSLELAGIEQFF.

The rearrangement links TRBV9 to TRBJ2-7, with D possibly TRBD1 on 6 matching bases. Germline loops: CDR1 SGDLS, CDR2 YYNGEE. V was pared by 0 bases and J by 2 bases, with 12 bases between. The CDR3 loop spans 15 amino acids. CDR3 in amino acids: CASSVGTEGPYEQYF. In DNA, the CDR3 is TGTGCCAGCAGCGTAGGGACAGAGGGGCCCTACGAGCAGTACTTC.

This rearrangement joins TRBV4-1 to TRBJ1-5, with D unclear. Germline V lookup: CDR1 MGHRA, CDR2 YSYEKL. Deletions cut 1 base from V and 11 bases from J, with 12 bases between. The CDR3 is 13 amino acids. The CDR3 DNA sequence: TGCGCCAGCAGCCAAGGGGTCCAGTCAGCCCAGCATTTT. Its translation is CASSQGVQSAQHF.

This clone was counted only a few times. CDR3 region: CASSPQGAHEQYF. As DNA, the CDR3 is TGCGCCAGCAGCCCCCAGGGGGCCCACGAGCAGTACTTC. The gene calls are TRBV5-1 and TRBJ2-7, with 8 bases that match TRBD1. The CDR3 is 13 amino acids. The trim removed 4 bases at V and 5 bases at J, leaving 5 bases unmatched. Germline V lookup: CDR1 SGHRS, CDR2 YFSETQ.

This clone came up a few times. The chain employs TRBV21-1 and TRBJ2-1; the table calls TRBD2, which could not be checked here. TRBV21-1 is a recognized pseudogene. This CDR3 has 15 residues. The CDR3 sequence: CASRASEGLLDEQFF. For the CDR3, the DNA is TGTGCCAGCAGAGCCTCGGAGGGCCTGTTGGATGAGCAGTTCTTC.